These 14 T cell receptor beta chains were sequenced from one sample in a study of T cells in Graves' hyperthyroidism and ophthalmopathy. The CDR3 regions of TCR beta were amplified from RNA transcripts. HTBI primers were employed in a first-round RT-PCR of the TCR CDR3. TCRdb used MiXCR to reprocess the multiplex PCR reads, holding one entry per CDR3 protein. The sample records some 620,000 distinct CDR3 sequences, about a sixth being singletons. The specimen sequenced was blood. These receptors originate from a woman aged 25 to 45 with Graves' hyperthyroidism.

There are a few counts of this clonotype. This chain joins TRBV5-1 and TRBJ1-2, with D uncertain. Germline V gene data show CDR1 as SGHRS and CDR2 as YFSETQ. This CDR3 spans 14 amino acids. Trimming cost V 0 bases and J 8 bases, with 14 bases left between them. The CDR3 nucleotides read TGCGCCAGCAGCTTGGGAGGGCCACGGGGAGGCTACACCTTC. It encodes CASSLGGPRGGYTF.

V gene TRBV19 combines with J gene TRBJ2-1, with D tentatively TRBD2 (5 bases). V lost 1 base and J 4 bases, leaving 11 bases between the germline ends. Germline CDR1 LNHDA, CDR2 SQIVND (reference sequence). The CDR3 is 15 residues long. The CDR3 sequence: CASSIASRGYNEQFF. The CDR3 DNA is TGTGCCAGTAGTATAGCGTCACGGGGATACAATGAGCAGTTCTTC.

This clonotype was found many times. V usage is TRBV6-1 and J usage is TRBJ2-3; D is tentatively TRBD1 or TRBD2 (6 bases each). Germline CDR1 is MNHNS and CDR2 is SASEGT. V was cut by 6 bases and J by 3 bases, with 16 bases left in between. CDR3 length: 15 residues. The CDR3 nucleotides read TGTGCCAGCAGAATCTCCCGGGGGCGGACAGATACGCAGTATTTT. Protein: CASRISRGRTDTQYF.

The chain combines TRBV20-1 with TRBJ2-1; maybe TRBD2 (6 bases). The germline gives CDR1 DFQATT, CDR2 SNEGSKA (reference sequence). The CDR3 is made up of 17 amino acids. V gave up 2 bases and J gave up 6 bases, with 23 bases separating them. The CDR3 nucleotides are TGCAGTGCTAGACCCCCACAATTATCGGGGAGGTTCAATGAGCAGTTCTTC. It translates to CSARPPQLSGRFNEQFF.

This rearrangement joins TRBV7-9 to TRBJ2-7; D is unresolved. The CDR3 is 14 residues long. V was clipped by 5 bases and J by 7 bases, with 18 bases between them. CDR1 and CDR2 from the germline V gene are SEHNR and FQNEAQ (reference sequence). CDR3 residues: CASSPQRPSDEQYF. The DNA of the CDR3 is TGTGCCAGCAGCCCGCAAAGGCCTAGTGATGAGCAGTACTTC.

Of note for this clonotype: A read error may produce the germline difference seen at one junction end. The V gene is TRBV28, the J gene TRBJ2-1, with 10 bases aligning to TRBD2. This CDR3 is 16 amino acids long. From germline, CDR1 is MDHEN and CDR2 SYDVKM. CDR3 nucleotides: TGTGCCAGCAGTTTAGGACGGGCTAGCGGGAGCCCTGCCCAAATCTTC. It codes for CASSLGRASGSPAQIF.

This clonotype was recorded a few times. This chain joins TRBV6-1 and TRBJ1-2; the D is unclear. This CDR3 spans 13 amino acids. Looked up from germline, CDR1 is MNHNS and CDR2 is SASEGT. Between the trimmed V and J ends, which lost 10 bases and 3 bases, there was a span of 15 bases. The CDR3 DNA follows: TGTGCCACTTCTACCGGGGTTGACTATGGCTACACCTTC. This gives the protein CATSTGVDYGYTF.

Of note for this clonotype: Germline is not matched at one junction end, which may reflect a read error. CDR3 loop: CSATGQGPYKQYF. Written as DNA, the CDR3 is TGCAGCGCTACGGGACAGGGACCCTACAAGCAGTACTTC. V gene TRBV29-1 combines with J gene TRBJ2-7, with 9 bases fitting TRBD1. This CDR3 is 13 amino acids long. CDR1 and CDR2 from the germline V gene are SQVTM and ANQGSEA.

This clonotype was detected only a few times. This sequence joins TRBV6-2 or TRBV6-3 and TRBJ2-5; TRBD1 might be the D (6 bases). The CDR3 is made up of 14 amino acids. CDR1 and CDR2 (germline): MNHEY, SVGEGT. The V end was cut by 2 bases, the J end by 5 bases, with 12 bases between. The CDR3 DNA reads as TGTGCCAGCAGTTACCTAACAGGGCGGGAGACCCAGTACTTC. Protein sequence: CASSYLTGRETQYF.

In its sample, this clonotype was seen a few times. The chain combines TRBV5-1 with TRBJ1-4; D gene ambiguous. The V and J ends lost 0 bases and 2 bases respectively, with 8 bases between them. Looked up from germline, CDR1 is SGHRS and CDR2 is YFSETQ. CDR3 size: 15 residues. The CDR3: CASSLEGYTNEKLFF. In nucleotides, the CDR3 is TGCGCCAGCAGCTTGGAAGGGTACACTAATGAAAAACTGTTTTTT. Combining the CDR3 with reference TRBV5-1 and TRBJ1-4 gives the whole variable domain KAGVTQTPRYLIKTRGQQVTLSCSPISGHRSVSWYQQTPGQGLQFLFEYFSETQRNKGNFPGRFSGRQFSNSRSEMNVSTLELGDSALYLCASSLEGYTNEKLFFGSGTQLSVL.

This chain uses TRBV5-1 with TRBJ2-7; weak D call: TRBD2 (5 bases). V was cut by 0 bases and J by 4 bases, with 14 bases left in between. This CDR3 has 15 amino acids. CDR1 SGHRS and CDR2 YFSETQ come from the germline V gene. In DNA, the CDR3 is TGCGCCAGCAGCTTGGGGTTCGGTAGCGATTACGAGCAGTACTTC. Translation: CASSLGFGSDYEQYF. Filled out from reference TRBV5-1 and TRBJ2-7, the complete variable domain reads KAGVTQTPRYLIKTRGQQVTLSCSPISGHRSVSWYQQTPGQGLQFLFEYFSETQRNKGNFPGRFSGRQFSNSRSEMNVSTLELGDSALYLCASSLGFGSDYEQYFGPGTRLTVT.

This chain joins TRBV9 and TRBJ2-6; 7 nucleotides align to TRBD1. CDR3 length: 17 amino acids. The ends lost 4 bases at V and 1 base at J; junction bases unmatched: 8. Germline V gene sequence: CDR1 SGDLS, CDR2 YYNGEE. The CDR3 protein is CASSIRTGESGANVLTF. CDR3 nucleotides: TGTGCCAGCAGCATCCGGACAGGAGAGTCTGGGGCCAACGTCCTGACTTTC.

The chain uses TRBV10-3 and TRBJ1-2; maybe TRBD1 (5 bases). Germline lookup yields CDR1 ENHRY and CDR2 SYGVKD. The germline V and J ends were trimmed by 7 bases and 2 bases, with 17 bases remaining between them. There are 15 residues in the CDR3. CDR3 region: CAITPAGTYNYGYTF. CDR3 coding DNA: TGTGCCATCACCCCGGCTGGGACGTACAACTATGGCTACACCTTC.

This clonotype was recorded at least ten times. The V call is TRBV12-3 or TRBV12-4, the J call TRBJ2-7; TRBD1 matches 7 bases. V trimming: 3 bases; J trimming: 6 bases; junction bases outside the gene matches: 5. There are 13 residues in the CDR3. The CDR3 coding sequence is TGTGCCAGCAGTTTCGGGACAGCTGGCGAGCAGTACTTC. This sequence encodes CASSFGTAGEQYF.